The T cell receptor beta chain described here comes from a study of T cell repertoires in cytomegalovirus infection. The wider study: Indications came from public TCR beta signatures; they pointed to CMV infection and to a matching HLA type. Study-level points and caveats: The cumulative frequency of public TCR beta families distinguished individuals who carried CMV together with the relevant HLA. There were HLA-C-restricted CMV-specific TCR beta clonotypes dominating the ex vivo response.

This clonotype occurred a few times. Its antigen is unknown. CDR3 length: 13 amino acids. Germline lookup yields CDR1 SQVTM and CDR2 ANQGSEA. V trimming: 3 bases; J trimming: 5 bases; junction bases outside the gene matches: 3. TCRdb re-analysed the reads in MiXCR, keeping a single row per CDR3 protein. The data show nearly 550,000 distinct CDR3 sequences, 16% seen once. Specimen: CD8+ T cells from PBMCs. This chain joins TRBV29-1 and TRBJ2-2; 7 bases line up with TRBD2. This TCR derives from a human donor in good health (CMV status not recorded). Some clones in this sample may be carry-over from other donors' samples. The CDR3 DNA follows: TGCAGCGTTGAGGGAGGGAATACCGGGGAGCTGTTTTTT. It encodes CSVEGGNTGELFF.